A single TCR beta chain is shown here with its context. The target antigen is unknown. A far larger clone differs by one base, so this is likely a read error. The TCR beta library used iRepertoire HTBI primers with Arm-PCR amplification of CDR3. MiXCR was run by TCRdb on the multiplex PCR reads, yielding one entry per CDR3 protein. The table has some 220,000 distinct CDR3 sequences, 15% to 20% seen once; the top ten hold 12%. As to time point: newly diagnosed GD, antithyroid drugs for less than 3 months. Extracted RNA from PBMCs served as the source of the TCR library. These data come from a study of regulatory T cells in long-lasting Graves disease. Study-wide background: Newly diagnosed Graves' patients took antithyroid drugs under 3 months. General study results and limits: Persistent disease preferred TRBV28, TRBJ1-2 and TRBJ2-5. Newly diagnosed Graves' patients had higher TCR diversity than persistent ones.

The V and J ends lost 4 bases and 7 bases respectively, with 8 bases between them. CDR3 length: 11 amino acids. Germline lookup yields CDR1 MDHEN and CDR2 SYDVKM. This sample also appeared in a second study, on T cells in Graves' hyperthyroidism and ophthalmopathy. From that study: A 13 V-J signature model discriminated ophthalmopathy versus stable hyperthyroidism.

The clonotype comes from a woman in her twenties or thirties with Graves disease. The rearrangement uses TRBV28 and TRBJ2-7; D could derive from TRBD1 or TRBD2 (5 bases each). Here the sequenced sample was peripheral blood mononuclear cells (PBMCs), taken at new diagnosis, from a patient treated with antithyroid drugs. DNA for the CDR3: TGTGCCAGCAGTTGGTGGGGGGAGCAGTACTTC. Translating gives CASSWWGEQYF.